The following is a T cell receptor (beta chain) sequence with its context. These data originate in a study of blood T cell repertoires in COVID-19. Produced via immunoSEQ multiplex PCR; TCRdb's table is partial and in-frame only. The data contain some 150,000 clones, 70% to 90% of them seen just once; the ten biggest clones take up more than 1%. Sequencing was done on a sample of PBMCs or T cells enriched from blood (not recorded which). The clonotype comes from a woman aged 25 to 39 with acute COVID-19.

CDR3 amino acids: CAWSVSGYNEQFF. Written as DNA, the CDR3 is TGTGCCTGGAGTGTGAGCGGATACAATGAGCAGTTCTTC. V and J are TRBV30 and TRBJ2-1, with D maybe TRBD2 (5 bases). The germline V gene encodes CDR1 GTSNPN and CDR2 SVGIG (reference sequence). This CDR3 is 13 amino acids long. Trimming left V 0 bases short and J 4 bases short, with 7 bases between.